This T cell receptor (beta chain) is drawn from a study of T cell changes during pregnancy in multiple sclerosis. Produced via immunoSEQ multiplex PCR; TCRdb's table is partial and in-frame only. The sample contains about 66,000 clones, 90% to 95% of which appear only once. CDR1 MNHNY and CDR2 SVGAGI come from the germline V gene (reference sequence). Deletions cut 10 bases from V and 0 bases from J, with 16 bases between. The CDR3 totals 14 residues. The clonotype was recovered from a female donor with multiple sclerosis, enrolled in a pregnancy study. The chain recombines TRBV6-6 with TRBJ2-7; tentatively, D is TRBD1 (6 bases). The sample was CD8+ T cells from peripheral blood mononuclear cells, taken before pregnancy. The CDR3 coding sequence is TGTGCCACCATAGGACAGTCCAGCTCCTACGAGCAGTACTTC. This gives the protein CATIGQSSSYEQYF.